The clone carrying this T cell receptor (beta chain) was seen a handful of times. The data stem from a study of shared clonotypes between healthy human individuals. The CDR3 has 13 amino acids. Trimming removed 0 bases from V and 8 bases from J, with 9 bases in between. Germline CDR1 and CDR2: SGHRS and YFSETQ. Libraries were prepared by immunoSEQ multiplex PCR; TCRdb keeps only in-frame clonotypes and omits some of them. In the table there are 100,000 to 130,000 clones, approximately 70% of which are singletons. The clonotype originates from a woman in her 30s in good health. Sequenced material: memory CD8+ T cells sorted from blood. Subset in this sample: CD45RO+ cells pooled with CCR7-negative TemRA cells. The V and J genes are TRBV5-1 and TRBJ2-1, with unresolved D. CDR3 amino acids: CASSLEPSHEQFF. As DNA, the CDR3 is TGCGCCAGCAGCTTGGAACCGTCGCATGAGCAGTTCTTC.